Shown below are 10 T cell receptor beta chains from a single sample sequenced in a study of CD8+ T cells in alopecia areata. The treatment: oral pan-JAK inhibitor, 5-10 mg twice daily. RNA was isolated and reverse transcribed to cDNA, the sequencing template. Assay: immunoSEQ multiplex PCR; the TCRdb copy retains only in-frame clones and omits some. The table records hundreds of thousands of clones, more than 60% of them present only once. The sample consisted of CD4+ T cells sorted from blood, taken around week 44, from a patient treated with tofacitinib. These receptors originate from a human donor with alopecia areata.

The chain combines TRBV5-6 with TRBJ1-5; no reliable D call. Germline V lookup: CDR1 SGHDT, CDR2 YYEEEE. V was clipped by 4 bases and J by 5 bases, with 7 bases between them. The CDR3 consists of 12 residues. The CDR3, as DNA: TGTGCCAGCAGCGCGCTAGATCAGCCCCAGCATTTT. It encodes CASSALDQPQHF.

The chain couples TRBV6-5 to TRBJ1-2; D remains unclear. Germline V lookup: CDR1 MNHEY, CDR2 SVGAGI. The V end lost 5 bases, the J end lost 8 bases, and 18 bases lay between the germline ends. This CDR3 region has 14 residues. The CDR3 DNA reads TGTGCCAGCAGTCGGAAAGGGCTCCTCCGCGGCTACACCTTC. It encodes CASSRKGLLRGYTF.

The chain joins TRBV11-1 to TRBJ1-1, with no clear D. The CDR3 covers 15 residues. Between the trimmed V and J ends, which lost 2 bases and 0 bases, there was a span of 10 bases. CDR1 and CDR2 (germline): SGHAT, FQDESV (reference sequence). The CDR3 DNA sequence: TGTGCCAGCAGCTTAAACAGTTTAATGAACACTGAAGCTTTCTTT. Protein sequence: CASSLNSLMNTEAFF.

The chain employs TRBV5-4 and TRBJ1-2; no firm D call. Germline loops: CDR1 SGHNT, CDR2 YYREEE (reference sequence). Between the trimmed V and J ends, which lost 0 bases and 7 bases, there was a span of 10 bases. This CDR3 spans 13 amino acids. CDR3 bases: TGTGCCAGCAGCTTGGCCGATGCAGTTGGCTACACCTTC. It codes for CASSLADAVGYTF.

This clone is a singleton in its sample. The V gene is TRBV10-3, the J gene TRBJ1-2; TRBD1 might be the D (5 bases). The CDR3 loop spans 12 amino acids. Trimming pared 3 bases from V and 5 bases from J, leaving 7 bases between. Looked up from germline, CDR1 is ENHRY and CDR2 is SYGVKD. This CDR3 is CAISEGAYGYTF. DNA for the CDR3: TGTGCCATCAGTGAAGGGGCTTATGGCTACACCTTC.

The genes are TRBV9 and TRBJ1-5, with D unresolved. There are 14 residues in the CDR3. V lost 3 bases, J lost 6 bases, and 13 bases lay in between. Germline values: CDR1 SGDLS, CDR2 YYNGEE. The CDR3 DNA reads as TGTGCCAGCAGCGAGGAGGGAGGGCCTCAGCCCCAGCATTTT. It is translated as CASSEEGGPQPQHF.

This clone has only one observation. This chain links TRBV29-1 with TRBJ1-1; D possibly corresponds to TRBD1 (5 bases). This CDR3 has 12 residues. The germline V gene encodes CDR1 SQVTM and CDR2 ANQGSEA. Deletions cut 0 bases from V and 11 bases from J, with 13 bases between. Written as DNA, the CDR3 is TGCAGCGTTGAAGATCGCAGGGTAGCGGCTTTCTTT. It translates to CSVEDRRVAAFF.

The V and J genes are TRBV2 and TRBJ1-6, with 8 bases that match TRBD1. Germline V CDR1 and CDR2: SNHLY, FYNNEI. J lost 5 bases, V lost 7 bases, and 1 base had no gene match. The CDR3 sequence is 13 residues long. In nucleotides, the CDR3 is TGTGCCAGCATGGGACAGGATAATTCACCCCTCCACTTT. This encodes CASMGQDNSPLHF.

This clone has a handful of counts. V usage is TRBV29-1 and J usage is TRBJ2-2, with unresolved D. Trimming took off 7 bases at V and 0 bases at J, with 12 bases between the two ends. Germline V lookup: CDR1 SQVTM, CDR2 ANQGSEA. The CDR3 spans 14 residues. The CDR3 DNA reads as TGCAGCGCAAGAAAGGAGCCGAACACCGGGGAGCTGTTTTTT. Translation: CSARKEPNTGELFF.

The rearrangement links TRBV6-5 to TRBJ1-5; D unclear. V lost 4 bases to trimming and J lost 7 bases, with 14 bases between them. CDR3 length equals 14 residues. CDR1 is MNHEY, CDR2 SVGAGI, per germline. CDR3 coding DNA: TGTGCCAGCAGTTCCCCGGGTGCGATGCAGCCCCAGCATTTT. It translates to CASSSPGAMQPQHF.